The rows below give T cell receptor beta chains drawn from one sample of a study of blood T cell repertoires in COVID-19. The protocol was immunoSEQ multiplex PCR, while the TCRdb copy is restricted to in-frame clones and leaves out a portion. The sample has fewer than 250,000 clones; 70% to 85% are singletons. The sample comprised PBMCs or T cells enriched from blood (not recorded which). All receptors derive from a man aged 55 to 70 who had recovered from COVID-19. Both conserved end residues are part of each CDR3. The order of the fields is J gene, D gene, clone size, V gene, CDR3 protein, CDR3 DNA. A D gene is named only where the DNA matches it firmly. Size is stated for part of the rows, as once, few or many counts, or as a class when the clone is expanded.

J gene: TRBJ1-5
D gene: TRBD1
clone size: .
V gene: TRBV6-6
CDR3 protein: CASSPRDRVNAGQPQHF
CDR3 DNA: TGTGCCAGCAGTCCCCGGGACAGGGTTAATGCGGGTCAGCCCCAGCATTTT

J gene: TRBJ2-5
D gene: TRBD2
clone size: once
V gene: TRBV6-2/TRBV6-3
CDR3 protein: CASSPYVSGGQETQYF
CDR3 DNA: TGTGCCAGCAGCCCTTACGTGTCGGGGGGGCAAGAGACCCAGTACTTC

J gene: TRBJ1-3
D gene: TRBD1
clone size: once
V gene: TRBV27
CDR3 protein: CASRRQGSSGNTIYF
CDR3 DNA: TGTGCCAGCAGAAGACAGGGGAGCTCTGGAAACACCATATATTTT

J gene: TRBJ1-1
D gene: .
clone size: .
V gene: TRBV9
CDR3 protein: CASSVFMNTEAFF
CDR3 DNA: TGTGCCAGCAGCGTATTCATGAACACTGAAGCTTTCTTT

J gene: TRBJ1-4
D gene: .
clone size: .
V gene: TRBV19
CDR3 protein: CASREGPVMGSNEKLFF
CDR3 DNA: TGTGCCAGTAGGGAGGGACCGGTCATGGGGAGCAATGAAAAACTGTTTTTT

J gene: TRBJ1-2
D gene: .
clone size: .
V gene: TRBV23-1
CDR3 protein: CASSQSLTSYGYTF
CDR3 DNA: TGCGCCAGCAGTCAATCTCTTACGAGCTATGGCTACACCTTC

J gene: TRBJ1-2
D gene: TRBD1
clone size: .
V gene: TRBV29-1
CDR3 protein: CSVERQGVNYGYTF
CDR3 DNA: TGCAGCGTTGAGAGACAGGGAGTGAACTATGGCTACACCTTC

J gene: TRBJ1-1
D gene: .
clone size: .
V gene: TRBV18
CDR3 protein: CASSALALNTEAFF
CDR3 DNA: TGTGCCAGCTCCGCCCTAGCACTGAACACTGAAGCTTTCTTT

J gene: TRBJ2-1
D gene: TRBD2
clone size: .
V gene: TRBV5-1
CDR3 protein: CASSLALAGLNEQFF
CDR3 DNA: TGCGCCAGCAGCTTGGCACTAGCGGGGCTCAATGAGCAGTTCTTC

J gene: TRBJ1-1
D gene: .
clone size: once
V gene: TRBV5-1
CDR3 protein: CASSSNRGGHGTEAFF
CDR3 DNA: TGCGCCAGCAGCTCCAACCGGGGAGGGCACGGCACTGAAGCTTTCTTT

J gene: TRBJ1-5
D gene: .
clone size: .
V gene: TRBV6-1
CDR3 protein: CASSEGVISNQPQHF
CDR3 DNA: TGTGCCAGCAGTGAAGGCGTTATTAGCAATCAGCCCCAGCATTTT

J gene: TRBJ1-1
D gene: TRBD1
clone size: .
V gene: TRBV2
CDR3 protein: CASSVITGVNTEAFF
CDR3 DNA: TGTGCCAGCAGTGTTATAACAGGGGTGAACACTGAAGCTTTCTTT

J gene: TRBJ2-7
D gene: TRBD2
clone size: .
V gene: TRBV6-6
CDR3 protein: CASSQGLAEDRYF
CDR3 DNA: TGTGCCAGCAGTCAAGGACTAGCGGAGGATCGGTACTTC

J gene: TRBJ2-1
D gene: TRBD1
clone size: .
V gene: TRBV27
CDR3 protein: CASSLLGQGAGEQFF
CDR3 DNA: TGTGCCAGCAGTTTATTGGGACAGGGGGCGGGTGAGCAGTTCTTC

J gene: TRBJ1-1
D gene: .
clone size: .
V gene: TRBV18
CDR3 protein: CASSPPDRGEAFF
CDR3 DNA: TGTGCCAGCTCACCTCCGGACAGAGGTGAAGCTTTCTTT

J gene: TRBJ2-7
D gene: TRBD2
clone size: .
V gene: TRBV4-1
CDR3 protein: CASSQDLASGGYEQYF
CDR3 DNA: TGCGCCAGCAGCCAAGATCTTGCTAGCGGGGGCTACGAGCAGTACTTC

J gene: TRBJ1-2
D gene: TRBD1
clone size: .
V gene: TRBV2
CDR3 protein: CASSDPLTGTGGGYTF
CDR3 DNA: TGTGCCAGCAGTGATCCATTAACTGGGACAGGGGGCGGCTACACCTTC